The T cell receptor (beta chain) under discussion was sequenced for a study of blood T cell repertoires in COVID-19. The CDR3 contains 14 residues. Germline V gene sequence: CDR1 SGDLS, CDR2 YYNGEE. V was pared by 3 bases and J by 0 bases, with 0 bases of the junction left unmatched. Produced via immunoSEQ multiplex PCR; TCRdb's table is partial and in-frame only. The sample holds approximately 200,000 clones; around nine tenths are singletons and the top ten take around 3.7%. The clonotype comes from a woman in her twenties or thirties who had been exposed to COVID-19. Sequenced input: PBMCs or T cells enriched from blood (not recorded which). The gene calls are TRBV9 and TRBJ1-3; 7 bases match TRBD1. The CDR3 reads CASSAGGSGNTIYF. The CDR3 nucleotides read TGTGCCAGCAGCGCAGGGGGCTCTGGAAACACCATATATTTT.